This T cell receptor (beta chain) was obtained from a study of blood T cell repertoires in COVID-19. Overall study: Sites in the United States, Italy and Spain provided acute and convalescent COVID-19 samples. Sample material is recorded as cDNA or gDNA derived from T cells, B-cell-depleted T cells, or PBMCs.

The germline V and J ends were trimmed by 5 bases and 0 bases, with 13 bases remaining between them. The CDR3 extends over 15 amino acids. Germline CDR1 reads SGHVS; CDR2 reads FQNEAQ. Original methodology: Estimated nucleated cell counts came from reference gene primer amplification. Clones were sequenced by immunoSEQ multiplex PCR, and TCRdb holds only the in-frame ones, with some missing. For V, J and clone size, that table is used; D and trimming come from the DNA. Here the sample spans 95,000 to 100,000 clones, about 85% being singletons. V usage is TRBV7-8 and J usage is TRBJ1-2, with TRBD1 as a possible D gene (6 bases). The receptor was derived from a woman of 80 years or more with acute or convalescent COVID-19. Material: peripheral blood. CDR3: CASSVWTVANYGYTF. CDR3 nucleotide sequence: TGTGCCAGCAGCGTTTGGACAGTCGCTAACTATGGCTACACCTTC.